Reported below is one T cell receptor beta chain. Its target is unknown. CD8 cells classed as naive were CD45RO-negative and positively selected for CCR7, excluding terminally differentiated effector memory CD45RA+ cells. The data belong to a study of shared clonotypes between healthy human individuals. The material for each subset, its genomic DNA, was split evenly across several immunoSEQ plates. Using immunoSEQ multiplex PCR, the repertoire was profiled, and TCRdb retains in-frame clones only, with some absent. This table has about 590,000 clones, roughly 96% appearing once. CDR1 and CDR2 (germline): SGDLS, YYNGEE. Unmatched junction bases numbered 10, after V lost 4 bases and J lost 2 bases. This CDR3 spans 16 amino acids. Broader study findings: Four donors held about 5.1% of naive CD4 clonotypes in common.

V usage is TRBV9 and J usage is TRBJ2-5, with 8 bases that match TRBD1. This TCR was sampled from a woman younger than 45 in good health. Sequenced sample: naive CD8+ T cells sorted from blood. CDR3 DNA sequence: TGTGCCAGCAGCCCCCGGACAGGGTCTGATCAAGAGACCCAGTACTTC. This sequence encodes CASSPRTGSDQETQYF.